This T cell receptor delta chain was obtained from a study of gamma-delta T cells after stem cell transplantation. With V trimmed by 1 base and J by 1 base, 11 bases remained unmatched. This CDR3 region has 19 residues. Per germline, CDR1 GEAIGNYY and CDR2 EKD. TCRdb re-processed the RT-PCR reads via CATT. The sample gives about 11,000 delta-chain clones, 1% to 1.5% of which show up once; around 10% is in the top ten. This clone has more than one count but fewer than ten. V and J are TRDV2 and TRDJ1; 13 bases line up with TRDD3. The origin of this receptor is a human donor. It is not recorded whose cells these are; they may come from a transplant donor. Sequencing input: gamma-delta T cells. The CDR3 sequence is CACDTLLGDTKSLTDKLIF. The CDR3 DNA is TGTGCCTGTGACACTCTACTGGGGGATACGAAGTCGCTCACCGATAAACTCATCTTT.